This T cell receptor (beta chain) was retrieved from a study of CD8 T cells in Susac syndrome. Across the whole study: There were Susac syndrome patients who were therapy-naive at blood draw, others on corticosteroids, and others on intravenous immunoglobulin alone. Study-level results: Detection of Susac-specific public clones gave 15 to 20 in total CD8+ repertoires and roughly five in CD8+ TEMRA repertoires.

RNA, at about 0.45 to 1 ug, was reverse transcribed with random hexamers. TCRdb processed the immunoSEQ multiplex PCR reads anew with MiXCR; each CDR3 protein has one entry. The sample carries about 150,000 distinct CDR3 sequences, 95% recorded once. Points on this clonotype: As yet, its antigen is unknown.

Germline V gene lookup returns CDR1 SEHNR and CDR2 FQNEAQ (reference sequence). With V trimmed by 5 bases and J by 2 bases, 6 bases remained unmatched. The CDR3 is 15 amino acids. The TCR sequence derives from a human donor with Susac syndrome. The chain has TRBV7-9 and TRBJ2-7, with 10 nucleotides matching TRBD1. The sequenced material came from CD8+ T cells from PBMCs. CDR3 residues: CASSVDRGPTYEQYF. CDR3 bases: TGTGCCAGCAGCGTTGACAGGGGGCCTACCTACGAGCAGTACTTC.